This T cell receptor (beta chain) stems from a study of identical twins. Findings and limits, study-wide: Models underestimated how often monozygotic twins shared out-of-frame TCR alpha.

Each cDNA held unique molecular identifiers, and template switching gave it a universal primer site. TCRdb re-analysed the 5' RACE reads in MiXCR, keeping a single row per CDR3 protein. The sample contains around 450,000 distinct CDR3 sequences, over 12% of which appear only once. Trimming removed 6 bases at V and 7 bases at J, with 13 bases between. From germline, CDR1 is LGHNA and CDR2 YNFKEQ. The CDR3 sequence is 13 residues long. In the case of this clonotype: The antigen remains undetermined.

These data also formed part of another study, on yellow fever vaccine responses in identical twins.

The V call is TRBV4-2, the J call TRBJ2-1, with D perhaps assigned TRBD1 or TRBD2 (6 bases each). Specimen: CD4+ T cells sorted from blood. The sequence derives from a woman younger than 30 in good health. The CDR3 spells CASRQLGGNEQFF. The CDR3, as DNA: TGTGCCAGCAGACAACTAGGGGGGAATGAGCAGTTCTTC.